The clone carrying this T cell receptor beta chain occurred many times. As yet, its antigen is unknown. This sample is drawn from a study of T cells in Graves' hyperthyroidism and ophthalmopathy. Researchers amplified the TCR beta CDR3 regions from RNA transcripts. HTBI primers were used for first-round RT-PCR of the TCR CDR3. In TCRdb, the multiplex PCR reads were re-called with MiXCR into one record per CDR3 protein. This repertoire shows around 370,000 distinct CDR3 sequences, approximately 18% found once; its top ten account for 40%. Study-wide results and caveats: Separation of ophthalmopathy from stable hyperthyroidism was achieved by a 13 V-J model. Appearing also in blood were most of the thyroid clonotypes expanded above 0.001.

Diagnoses rested on clinical symptoms, serum thyroxine and TRAb, thyroid ultrasound and orbital computed tomography. The PBMCs were taken from roughly 10 ml of fresh peripheral blood. The clonotype was recovered from a young man with Graves' ophthalmopathy. Sequencing was carried out using blood.

CDR3 DNA sequence: TGCGCCAGCAGCCCCGAAGCGGGGACAGCAGATACGCAGTATTTT. It specifies CASSPEAGTADTQYF. V usage is TRBV4-1 and J usage is TRBJ2-3; tentatively, D is TRBD1 or TRBD2 (7 bases each). The germline V gene encodes CDR1 MGHRA and CDR2 YSYEKL. The V gene lost 4 bases and the J gene lost 4 bases, with 15 bases spanning the gap. The CDR3 contains 15 residues.